The clone carrying this T cell receptor (beta chain) has more than one count but fewer than ten. The target antigen is unknown. Uncontrolled infection, other autoimmune disease, pregnancy and lactation each barred patients from inclusion. The PBMCs were taken from approximately 9 ml of fresh peripheral blood. There were TCR beta CDR3 regions amplified from RNA transcripts. TCR CDR3 regions were first amplified by RT-PCR with HTBI primers. TCRdb passed the multiplex PCR reads through MiXCR, listing each CDR3 protein once. The repertoire holds about 600,000 distinct CDR3 sequences, with roughly 15% as singletons. This sample stems from a study of T cells in Graves' hyperthyroidism and ophthalmopathy. Study-wide findings and caveats: Ophthalmopathy and stable hyperthyroidism were separated by a 13 V-J model. Blood also contained most expanded thyroid clonotypes above 0.001.

Germline values: CDR1 MNHEY, CDR2 SVGEGT. The CDR3 consists of 13 residues. Trimming removed 0 bases at V and 13 bases at J, with 13 bases between. The sample taken for sequencing was blood. V is TRBV6-2 or TRBV6-3 and J is TRBJ2-1; D is perhaps TRBD2 (5 bases). This receptor was identified in a woman aged 50 to 60 with Graves' ophthalmopathy. CDR3 DNA sequence: TGTGCCAGCAGTTACTCGAGGGATGGTCCCCAGTTCTTC. Protein product: CASSYSRDGPQFF.